The sequence of this T cell receptor beta chain was determined in a study of T cell responses to AZD1222 COVID-19 vaccine (dated by TCRdb to the early 2020s). Describing the broader study: A total of around 240 trial participants underwent TCR sequencing, of whom 200 to 220 had received two doses of AZD1222 and 26 had received two doses of the MenACWY control vaccine. Trial participants were enrolled into age subgroups of 18-55, 56-69 and 70-plus years, which contained roughly 140, 27 and 60 TCR-sequenced participants, respectively.

The CDR3 regions of human TCRbeta chains were subjected to immunosequencing. The paper's processing steps were these. Repertoire TCRs were checked for matches against a reference library of SARS-CoV-2-specific TCRs that had been generated using the MIRA antigen-specificity platform. Breadth meant the fraction of unique TCRs that were SARS-CoV-2-associated, whereas depth meant the fraction of total T cells that were SARS-CoV-2-associated. Using the MIRA data, each spike-specific TCR was assigned both to the spike region to which the TCR was reactive and to a CD4 or CD8 class. Log10-transformed breadth and depth values were compared by one-way ANOVA with Sidak's multiple comparisons tests. Sourced from immuneACCESS, this table was stored by TCRdb with only in-frame sequences that have V and J called. A share of the clones is absent; for the studies checked, an unresolved V gene accounts for under half, and the remainder has no known explanation. The DNA was the basis for D and trimming; V, J and clone size are from that table. Present in this sample are under 95,000 clones, roughly 90% of which were seen just once. The top ten clones comprise more than 1.2% of the sample.

The sample's time point label, in plain terms: about 28 days (+/-7) after the second vaccine dose. AZD1222 recipients given second doses at about 4 weeks or at about 12 weeks were pooled, since spike-specific TCR depth and breadth were not found to differ between the two schedules. Vaccinee samples were obtained from the UK trials COV001 and COV002, which included a single-blind randomized controlled phase 2/3 trial of AZD1222 (ChAdOx1 nCoV-19) in healthy adults. Trial participant PBMC samples were collected at day 0 and day 28 after the second dose for TCRbeta chain sequencing. What the authors observed across the whole study: Participants were mostly white British, with more females than males. The authors suggested clonal diversity may have been underestimated. Because no day 14 peak-response samples were available, repertoires were characterized only after the peak T cell response. The 56-69-year group was small, and its depth increase did not reach significance, likely because of low power. After two AZD1222 doses, both the breadth and the depth of spike-specific TCRs were significantly higher than at day 0 and than in MenACWY recipients. Conclusions about previously exposed vaccinees are limited, since just six AZD1222 recipients were seropositive for SARS-CoV-2 at baseline. Nearly half of unique spike-specific TCRs reportedly recognized epitopes outside regions mutated in the B.1.351 and B.1.1.7 variants. The whole spike protein was spanned by vaccine-associated CD4 TCRs, and dominant responses were seen in regions 160-218 and 743-854.

Trimming takes 0 bases from V and 3 bases from J, and the germline ends sit 6 bases apart. CDR1 and CDR2 are read off the germline V gene as MNHEY and SVGAGI. Including cysteine and phenylalanine, the CDR3 has 13 amino acids. Of the read, only the CDR3 DNA is kept; its 39 bases are in frame from base 1. Regarding this clone: Its specific antigen is unknown. Nothing much larger sits one base from this clone, and base qualities are not available.

The chain uses TRBV6-5 and TRBJ2-7, and TRBD2 may be the D gene, going by 6 matching bases. The sequences come from peripheral blood, collected 28 days after the second AZD1222 dose. The TCR sequence derives from an adult who received the AZD1222 COVID-19 vaccine. This receptor has the CDR3 CASSYSRGYEQYF. The DNA sequence follows: TGTGCCAGCAGTTACTCGCGGGGCTACGAGCAGTACTTC.